This T cell receptor beta chain appears in the sequencing data of a study of cytomegalovirus exposure and HLA in healthy donors. Study outcomes and limitations: Upon later analysis, TCR association rates were observed to vary by HLA locus, being highest for DRB1 and lowest for HLA-C.

Germline loops: CDR1 SQVTM, CDR2 ANQGSEA. This CDR3 spans 12 amino acids. The V end lost 6 bases, the J end lost 3 bases, and 11 bases lay between the germline ends. Concerning this clone itself: What it binds is unknown.

Primers included in the PCR were 60 Vbeta and 13 Jbeta primers. Repertoires were generated with immunoSEQ multiplex PCR, while TCRdb's copy carries only in-frame clones and drops some. The table lists 90,000 to 120,000 clones, about 80% of them singletons. The sequence derives from a man aged 25-40 years in good health and CMV-seronegative. Material: PBMCs. The gene calls are TRBV29-1 and TRBJ1-1; D unresolved. The CDR3 loop is CSVDGMDTEAFF. The CDR3 coding sequence is TGCAGCGTCGACGGGATGGACACTGAAGCTTTCTTT. Supplemented by reference TRBV29-1 and TRBJ1-1, the full variable domain reads SAVISQKPSRDICQRGTSLTIQCQVDSQVTMMFWYRQQPGQSLTLIATANQGSEATYESGFVIDKFPISRPNLTFSTLTVSNMSPEDSSIYLCSVDGMDTEAFFGQGTRLTVV.